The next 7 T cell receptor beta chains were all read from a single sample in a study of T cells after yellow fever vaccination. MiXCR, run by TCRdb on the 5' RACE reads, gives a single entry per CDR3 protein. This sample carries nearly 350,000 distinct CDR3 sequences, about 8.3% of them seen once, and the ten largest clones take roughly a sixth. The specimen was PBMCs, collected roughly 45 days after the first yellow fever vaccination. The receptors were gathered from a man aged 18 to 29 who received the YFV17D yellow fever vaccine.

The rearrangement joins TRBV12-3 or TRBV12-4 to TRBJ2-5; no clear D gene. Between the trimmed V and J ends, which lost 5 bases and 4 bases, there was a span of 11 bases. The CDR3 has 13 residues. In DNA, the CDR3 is TGTGCCAGCAGTCGGCAGGTTGCAGAGACCCAGTACTTC. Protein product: CASSRQVAETQYF.

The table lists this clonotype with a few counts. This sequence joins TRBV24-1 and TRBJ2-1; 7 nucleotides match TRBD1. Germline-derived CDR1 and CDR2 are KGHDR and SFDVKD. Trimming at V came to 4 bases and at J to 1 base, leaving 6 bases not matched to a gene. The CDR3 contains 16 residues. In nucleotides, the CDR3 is TGTGCCACCAGTGACAACCGACAGGGATCCTACAATGAGCAGTTCTTC. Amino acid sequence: CATSDNRQGSYNEQFF.

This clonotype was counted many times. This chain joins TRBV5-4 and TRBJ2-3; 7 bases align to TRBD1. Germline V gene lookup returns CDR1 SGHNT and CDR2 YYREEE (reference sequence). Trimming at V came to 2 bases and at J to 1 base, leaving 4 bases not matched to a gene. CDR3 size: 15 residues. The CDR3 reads CASSFRGGRTDTQYF. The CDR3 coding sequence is TGTGCCAGCAGCTTTAGAGGGGGCCGCACAGATACGCAGTATTTT.

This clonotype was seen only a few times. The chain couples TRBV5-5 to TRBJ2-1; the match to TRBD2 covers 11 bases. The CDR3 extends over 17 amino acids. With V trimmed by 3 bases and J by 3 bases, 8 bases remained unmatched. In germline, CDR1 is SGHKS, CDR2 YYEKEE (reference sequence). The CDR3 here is CASSWRLAGSSYNEQFF. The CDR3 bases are TGTGCCAGCAGCTGGAGACTAGCGGGGTCTAGCTACAATGAGCAGTTCTTC.

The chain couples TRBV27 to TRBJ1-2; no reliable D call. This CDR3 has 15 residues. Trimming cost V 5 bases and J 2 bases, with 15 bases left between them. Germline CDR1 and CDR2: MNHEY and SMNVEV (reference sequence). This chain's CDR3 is CASSLSWGLNYGYTF. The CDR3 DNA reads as TGTGCCAGCAGTCTTTCCTGGGGATTGAACTATGGCTACACCTTC.

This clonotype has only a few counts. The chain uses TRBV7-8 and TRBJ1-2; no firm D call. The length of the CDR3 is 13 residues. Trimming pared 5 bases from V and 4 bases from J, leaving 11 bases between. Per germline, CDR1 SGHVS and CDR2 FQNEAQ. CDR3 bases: TGTGCCAGCAGCCGAAGGGAACTCTATGGCTACACCTTC. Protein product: CASSRRELYGYTF.

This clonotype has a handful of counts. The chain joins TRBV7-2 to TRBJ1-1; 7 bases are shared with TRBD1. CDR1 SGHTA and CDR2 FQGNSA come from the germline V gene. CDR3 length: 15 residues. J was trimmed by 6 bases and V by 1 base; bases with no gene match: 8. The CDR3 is CASSLVWGTVSEAFF. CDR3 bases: TGTGCCAGCAGCTTAGTTTGGGGGACAGTTTCTGAAGCTTTCTTT.